These 15 T cell receptor beta chains share one sample of origin, sequenced in a study of blood T cell repertoires in COVID-19 (dated by TCRdb to the early 2020s). Libraries were built with the immunoSEQ multiplex PCR assay. Imported from immuneACCESS, the table was reduced by TCRdb to in-frame sequences with V and J called. These copies leave out some clones; in studies compared against another copy, an unresolved V gene accounts for under half, and the cause of the remainder is not known. The sample records about 45,000 clones, about 89% of which are singletons. The ten largest make up approximately 4.7% of the sample. Sequencing used peripheral blood. These receptors came from a human donor in a cohort sampled during active COVID-19.

V is TRBV28 and J is TRBJ1-2, with 9 bases fitting TRBD1. Trimming removed 10 bases from V and 1 base from J; junction bases left unmatched: 10. The CDR3 consists of 15 residues. Germline loops: CDR1 MDHEN, CDR2 SYDVKM. The CDR3 loop is CATPTGGQGNYGYTF. DNA of the CDR3: TGTGCCACCCCAACCGGGGGACAGGGTAACTATGGCTACACCTTC.

The J gene is TRBJ2-7, the V gene TRBV6-6, with no clear D. This CDR3 has 14 amino acids. Trimming stripped 0 bases from V and 2 bases from J, with 8 bases between. CDR1 MNHNY and CDR2 SVGAGI come from the germline V gene (reference sequence). The chain's CDR3 is CASSYSAGTYEQYF. The CDR3 region has the DNA TGTGCCAGCAGTTACTCGGCAGGTACCTACGAGCAGTACTTC.

This chain uses TRBV6-5 with TRBJ1-2; D ambiguous. Trimming removed 6 bases at V and 2 bases at J, with 10 bases between. The CDR3 is 13 amino acids. Germline loops: CDR1 MNHEY, CDR2 SVGAGI. The CDR3 sequence is CASRTYKNYGYTF. Here the CDR3 DNA reads TGTGCCAGCAGAACGTACAAAAACTATGGCTACACCTTC.

DNA for the CDR3: TGTGCCAGCAGCTTGGAAGGGGTAGCGGGATTTCACGAGCAGTACTTC. This translates into CASSLEGVAGFHEQYF. The chain is built from TRBV5-6 and TRBJ2-7, with 8 bases matching TRBD2. The CDR3 contains 16 residues. Germline values: CDR1 SGHDT, CDR2 YYEEEE. V dropped 0 bases and J dropped 5; count of bases not matched to a gene: 10.

The rearrangement joins TRBV5-1 to TRBJ2-3, with 10 bases fitting TRBD2. The germline V gene encodes CDR1 SGHRS and CDR2 YFSETQ. This CDR3 has 18 residues. The ends lost 4 bases at V and 6 bases at J; junction bases unmatched: 17. As DNA, the CDR3 is TGCGCCAGCAGCCAAGCGGGAGGGCCTCGGATGGGAGGGGATACGCAGTATTTT. Protein sequence: CASSQAGGPRMGGDTQYF. Full variable domain (missing parts from reference TRBV5-1 and TRBJ2-3): KAGVTQTPRYLIKTRGQQVTLSCSPISGHRSVSWYQQTPGQGLQFLFEYFSETQRNKGNFPGRFSGRQFSNSRSEMNVSTLELGDSALYLCASSQAGGPRMGGDTQYFGPGTRLTVL.

The chain employs TRBV28 and TRBJ2-1, with D maybe TRBD2 (5 bases). The CDR3 loop spans 12 amino acids. Trimming took 8 bases from V and 9 from J, leaving 14 bases between them. Germline-derived CDR1 and CDR2 are MDHEN and SYDVKM. The CDR3 nucleotides read TGTGCCAGCCTCAAGTATGCGGGTGAGCAGTTCTTC. This translates into CASLKYAGEQFF.

The gene calls are TRBV7-9 and TRBJ2-7, with D maybe TRBD1 (6 bases). This CDR3 comprises 14 residues. Germline V CDR1 and CDR2: SEHNR, FQNEAQ (reference sequence). With 1 base removed from V and 3 bases from J, the gap between germline ends came to 10 bases. CDR3 bases: TGTGCCAGCAGCTTAGGGGTAGGGGGCTACGAGCAGTACTTC. This gives the protein CASSLGVGGYEQYF.

This chain links TRBV10-3 with TRBJ1-3; D call uncertain. CDR3 length: 14 amino acids. V lost 0 bases to trimming and J lost 4 bases, with 7 bases between them. CDR1 and CDR2 (germline): ENHRY, SYGVKD. The DNA for the CDR3 is TGTGCCATCAGTGAGTCGATCCAGGGAAACACCATATATTTT. The encoded protein is CAISESIQGNTIYF.

This rearrangement joins TRBV5-1 to TRBJ2-3, with unresolved D. This CDR3 has 16 residues. CDR1 is SGHRS and CDR2 is YFSETQ in the germline V gene. Trimming left V 3 bases short and J 2 bases short, with 16 bases between. CDR3 in DNA: TGCGCCAGCAGCTCCTCGTTTAGTGAACTCACAGATACGCAGTATTTT. This codes for CASSSSFSELTDTQYF.

This chain joins TRBV7-2 and TRBJ2-3, with 9 nucleotides matching TRBD2. Germline values: CDR1 SGHTA, CDR2 FQGNSA. V shed 5 bases and J 2 bases; nucleotides not matched to a gene: 5. The CDR3 is 15 residues long. CDR3 nucleotides: TGTGCCAGCAGCACGGGACTAGCATTCACAGATACGCAGTATTTT. This sequence encodes CASSTGLAFTDTQYF. Drawing the rest from reference TRBV7-2 and TRBJ2-3, the complete variable domain is GAGVSQSPSNKVTEKGKDVELRCDPISGHTALYWYRQSLGQGLEFLIYFQGNSAPDKSGLPSDRFSAERTGGSVSTLTIQRTQQEDSAVYLCASSTGLAFTDTQYFGPGTRLTVL.

This rearrangement joins TRBV7-2 to TRBJ2-7, with 9 bases identical to TRBD2. Trimming cost V 1 base and J 5 bases; bases outside gene matches: 9. Per the germline V gene, CDR1 is SGHTA and CDR2 is FQGNSA. This CDR3 is 16 amino acids long. In DNA, the CDR3 is TGTGCCAGCAGCTTAGTTAGGGCGGGAGGGCGTAACGAGCAGTACTTC. Translation gives CASSLVRAGGRNEQYF.

Here the CDR3 reads CASTVTGGNTEAFF. CDR3 nucleotides: TGTGCCAGCACCGTGACAGGGGGGAACACTGAAGCTTTCTTT. The chain couples TRBV27 to TRBJ1-1; 9 bases are a match to TRBD1. The CDR3 is 14 residues long. Germline CDR1 reads MNHEY; CDR2 reads SMNVEV (reference sequence). V gave up 7 bases and J gave up 1 base; unmatched junction bases: 4.

The chain employs TRBV6-5 and TRBJ2-5; D perhaps matches TRBD2 (6 bases). Trimming pared 5 bases from V and 1 base from J, leaving 11 bases between. CDR1 and CDR2 (germline): MNHEY, SVGAGI. The CDR3 runs to 14 residues. CDR3 sequence (DNA): TGTGCCAGCAGTCCGACTAGTTTCCAAGAGACCCAGTACTTC. Translated: CASSPTSFQETQYF.

The rearrangement joins TRBV6-4 to TRBJ2-1; TRBD2 agrees at 12 bases. Looked up from germline, CDR1 is MRHNA and CDR2 is SNTAGT. The CDR3 has 18 amino acids. Unmatched junction bases numbered 5, after V lost 2 bases and J lost 0 bases. CDR3 region: CASSDATSGRNSYNEQFF. CDR3 nucleotides: TGTGCCAGCAGTGACGCGACTAGCGGGAGAAACTCCTACAATGAGCAGTTCTTC.

V and J are TRBV7-3 and TRBJ2-2; 7 bases map to TRBD2. The V and J ends lost 3 bases and 6 bases, in that order; junction bases with no gene match: 7. The CDR3 covers 15 residues. CDR1 is SGHTA and CDR2 is FQGTGA in the germline V gene. The CDR3 sequence: CASSLGGSRPGELFF. CDR3 coding DNA: TGTGCCAGCAGCTTGGGAGGGAGTAGGCCCGGGGAGCTGTTTTTT.